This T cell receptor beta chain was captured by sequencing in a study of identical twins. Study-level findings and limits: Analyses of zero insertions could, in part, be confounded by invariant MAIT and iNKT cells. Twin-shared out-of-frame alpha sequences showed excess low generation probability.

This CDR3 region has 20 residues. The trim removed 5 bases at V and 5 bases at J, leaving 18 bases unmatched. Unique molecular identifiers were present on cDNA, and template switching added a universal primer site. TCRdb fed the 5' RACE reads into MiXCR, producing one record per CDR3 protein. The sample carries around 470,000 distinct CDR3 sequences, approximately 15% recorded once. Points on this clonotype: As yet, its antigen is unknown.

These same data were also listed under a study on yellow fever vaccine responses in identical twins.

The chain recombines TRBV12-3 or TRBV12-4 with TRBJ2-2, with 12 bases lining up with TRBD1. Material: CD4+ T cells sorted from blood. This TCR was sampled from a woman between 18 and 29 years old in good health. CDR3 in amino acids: CASSAPGTGGLGPFTGELFF. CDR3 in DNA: TGTGCCAGCAGTGCACCCGGGACAGGGGGCCTGGGCCCCTTTACCGGGGAGCTGTTTTTT.